These 4 T cell receptor beta chains were all obtained from the same sample, sequenced in a study of cytomegalovirus exposure and HLA in healthy donors. Researchers ran the PCR with 60 Vbeta and 13 Jbeta primers. Sequencing was performed with immunoSEQ multiplex PCR; in TCRdb, only in-frame clones are kept and a portion is missing. The top ten clones hold 2.5% to 3% of a sample with roughly 100,000 clones, approximately 82% of them seen once. The specimen sequenced was PBMCs. These receptors were collected from a middle-aged man in good health and CMV-seronegative.

The genes are TRBV15 and TRBJ2-1; possibly TRBD2 for D (5 bases). Germline V gene data show CDR1 as LNHNV and CDR2 as YYDKDF (reference sequence). The CDR3 extends over 15 amino acids. V dropped 0 bases and J dropped 11 bases, with 17 bases sitting between them. CDR3 coding DNA: TGTGCCACCAGCAGAGAGCCAACGGGAACGACACAGCAGTTCTTC. This translates into CATSREPTGTTQQFF.

The chain recombines TRBV5-4 with TRBJ2-7; 13 bases map to TRBD2. After removal of 4 bases from V and 0 bases from J, the junction contained 4 bases not matched to a gene. The germline CDR1 and CDR2 sequences are SGHNT and YYREEE (reference sequence). The CDR3 consists of 16 residues. CDR3 DNA sequence: TGTGCCAGCAGCCGGGGACTAGCGGGGTCCTCCTACGAGCAGTACTTC. The encoded protein is CASSRGLAGSSYEQYF.

The chain carries TRBV7-2 and TRBJ1-5; 7 nucleotides match TRBD1. The germline V gene has CDR1 SGHTA and CDR2 FQGNSA. The V and J ends lost 5 bases and 1 base, in that order; junction bases with no gene match: 14. This CDR3 has 18 residues. The CDR3 bases are TGTGCCAGCAGCCGCAGAGGGACAGAAACCTTAAGCAATCAGCCCCAGCATTTT. Translation gives CASSRRGTETLSNQPQHF.

This sequence joins TRBV6-4 and TRBJ2-1, with 7 bases identical to TRBD1. Germline lookup yields CDR1 MRHNA and CDR2 SNTAGT. V shed 6 bases, J shed 6 bases, and the junction held 11 bases outside the gene matches. This CDR3 contains 15 residues. The CDR3 DNA follows: TGTGCCAGCAGGGCACTTCCGGGACAGTTCAATGAGCAGTTCTTC. It encodes CASRALPGQFNEQFF.